These T cell receptor beta chains were read from a single sample in a study of shared clonotypes between healthy human individuals. Generated by immunoSEQ multiplex PCR, the TCRdb table keeps only in-frame clones and is missing some. The sample consists of around 2,000,000 clones, approximately 94% of them appearing once. Sequencing was carried out using naive CD8+ T cells from PBMCs. These receptor sequences come from a man between 18 and 29 years old in good health. Some clones in this sample may be carry-over from other donors' samples. Each CDR3 is given with its conserved first and last residue. Fields, in order: D gene, V gene, J gene, clone size, CDR3 length, CDR3 DNA, CDR3 protein. The D gene is left open where the match is weak. Clone size is given for some rows only: seen once, a few or many times, or a class if the clone is expanded.

NA,TRBV10-3,TRBJ2-5,once,16,TGTGCCATCAGTGAGTCTGGGCTACGGGGCGAAGAGACCCAGTACTTC,CAISESGLRGEETQYF
NA,TRBV29-1,TRBJ1-1,few,11,TGCAGCGTCCTGTTGGGGACTGAAGCTTTCTTT,CSVLLGTEAFF
NA,TRBV7-8,TRBJ2-2,NA,15,TGTGCCAGCAGCTTACCGACAACTAACACCGGGGAGCTGTTTTTT,CASSLPTTNTGELFF
TRBD2,TRBV9,TRBJ2-1,NA,16,TGTGCCAGCAGCGCCAGCTCCGGGACTAGGTTCAATGAGCAGTTCTTC,CASSASSGTRFNEQFF
NA,TRBV27,TRBJ2-7,NA,14,TGTGCCAGCTCATACAGGGAAGCGTTGAACGAGCAGTACTTC,CASSYREALNEQYF
TRBD1,TRBV19,TRBJ1-5,NA,14,TGTGCCAGTAGTATCGACAGGGCCAATCAGCCCCAGCATTTT,CASSIDRANQPQHF
NA,TRBV5-6,TRBJ1-4,NA,16,TGTGCCAGCACCCATCCCAAGGCAGCGCCTAATGAAAAACTGTTTTTT,CASTHPKAAPNEKLFF
TRBD1,TRBV13,TRBJ2-1,NA,14,TGTGCCAGCAGCTCTGGACAGGGTAGTACTGAGCAGTTCTTC,CASSSGQGSTEQFF
NA,TRBV30,TRBJ2-7,NA,14,TGTGCCTGGAGTCCACCGGAGGGGACACTCGAGCAGTACTTC,CAWSPPEGTLEQYF
NA,TRBV27,TRBJ2-6,NA,16,TGTGCCAGCTGCAGCCTGGGGGGCGGTGGGGCCAACGTCCTGACTTTC,CASCSLGGGGANVLTF
NA,TRBV15,TRBJ2-2,NA,17,TGTGCCACCAGCAGAGATCATTACGCCGGTGAGGACGGGGAGCTGTTTTTT,CATSRDHYAGEDGELFF
NA,TRBV14,TRBJ1-2,NA,12,TGTGCCAGCAGCCAACTGGGCTATGGCTACACCTTC,CASSQLGYGYTF
NA,TRBV27,TRBJ2-1,NA,12,TGTGCCAGCAGTCCCACTGTAGAGAAGCAGTTCTTC,CASSPTVEKQFF
NA,TRBV12-5,TRBJ1-2,few,13,TGTGCTAGTGGTTTAGGAGGTGGCTATGGCTACACCTTC,CASGLGGGYGYTF
NA,TRBV5-1,TRBJ2-1,NA,15,TGCGCCAGCAGCTTGAGTTTGAAACTTTACAATGAGCAGTTCTTC,CASSLSLKLYNEQFF
TRBD1,TRBV29-1,TRBJ2-1,NA,14,TGCAGCGCGCAGGGGGCATTGAAGCGCAATGAGCAGTTCTTC,CSAQGALKRNEQFF
NA,TRBV4-3,TRBJ2-3,NA,15,TGCGCCAGCACTCCTCGGTTAGGGAGCACAGATACGCAGTATTTT,CASTPRLGSTDTQYF
NA,TRBV7-9,TRBJ2-5,once,13,TGTGCCAGCAGCTGGAGCGGACAAGAGACCCAGTACTTC,CASSWSGQETQYF
TRBD2,TRBV4-2,TRBJ2-7,NA,16,TGTGCCAGCAGCCAAGATGTGAGCGGGACCTCATACGAGCAGTACTTC,CASSQDVSGTSYEQYF
TRBD1,TRBV10-3,TRBJ1-1,NA,16,TGTGCCATCAGTGAGTTACTAGGGGGCAAGGTCACTGAAGCTTTCTTT,CAISELLGGKVTEAFF
NA,TRBV11-2,TRBJ2-7,NA,13,TGTGCCAGCAGCTTAGAACTTTACTACGAGCAGTACTTC,CASSLELYYEQYF
NA,TRBV28,TRBJ1-2,NA,14,TGTGCCAGCAGTTCAGCTCATGCTAACTATGGCTACACCTTC,CASSSAHANYGYTF
TRBD1,TRBV18,TRBJ2-6,NA,20,TGTGCCAGCTCACCAGCCTCCGGGACAGGGGGCAGCTCTGGGGCCAACGTCCTGACTTTC,CASSPASGTGGSSGANVLTF
TRBD1,TRBV7-9,TRBJ2-6,NA,17,TGTGCCAGCAGCTTCGGGTCAGGGGGCTCTGGGGCCAACGTCCTGACTTTC,CASSFGSGGSGANVLTF
TRBD2,TRBV5-4,TRBJ2-1,NA,15,TGTGCCAGCAGCTTTAGTCTAGCGGGACCAGATGAGCAGTTCTTC,CASSFSLAGPDEQFF
NA,TRBV6-1,TRBJ1-1,NA,15,TGTGCCAGCACCCCCCTATCCCGTGGGGACACTGAAGCTTTCTTT,CASTPLSRGDTEAFF